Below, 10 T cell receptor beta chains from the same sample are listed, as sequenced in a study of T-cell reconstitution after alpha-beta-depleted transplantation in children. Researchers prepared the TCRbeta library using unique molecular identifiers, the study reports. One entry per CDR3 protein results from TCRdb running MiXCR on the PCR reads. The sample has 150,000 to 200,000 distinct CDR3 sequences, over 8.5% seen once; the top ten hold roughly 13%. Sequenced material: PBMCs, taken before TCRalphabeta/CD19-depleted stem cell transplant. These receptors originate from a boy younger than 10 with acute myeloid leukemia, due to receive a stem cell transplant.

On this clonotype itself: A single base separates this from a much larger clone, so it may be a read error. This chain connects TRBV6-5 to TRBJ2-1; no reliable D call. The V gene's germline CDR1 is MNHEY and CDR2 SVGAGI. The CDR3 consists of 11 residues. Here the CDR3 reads CACSYLNEQFF. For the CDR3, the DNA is TGTGCCTGCAGTTATCTCAATGAGCAGTTCTTC.

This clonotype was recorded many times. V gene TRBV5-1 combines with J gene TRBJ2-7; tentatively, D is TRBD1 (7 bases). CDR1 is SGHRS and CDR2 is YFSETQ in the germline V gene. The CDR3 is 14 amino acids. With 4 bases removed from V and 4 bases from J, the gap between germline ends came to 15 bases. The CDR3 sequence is CASSPGTAGYEQYF. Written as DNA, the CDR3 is TGCGCCAGCAGCCCGGGGACAGCGGGTTACGAGCAGTACTTC.

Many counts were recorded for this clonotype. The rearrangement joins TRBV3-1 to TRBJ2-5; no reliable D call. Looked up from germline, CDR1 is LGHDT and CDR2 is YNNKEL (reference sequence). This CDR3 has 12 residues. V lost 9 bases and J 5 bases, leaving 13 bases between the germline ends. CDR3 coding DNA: TGTGCCAGTGGATCGCAGTCGGAGACCCAGTACTTC. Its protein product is CASGSQSETQYF.

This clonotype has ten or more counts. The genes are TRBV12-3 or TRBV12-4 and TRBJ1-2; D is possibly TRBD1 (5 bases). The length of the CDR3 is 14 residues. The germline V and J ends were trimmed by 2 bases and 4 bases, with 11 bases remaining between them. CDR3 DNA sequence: TGTGCCAGCAGTTTAAGGGACGGGACCTATGGCTACACCTTC. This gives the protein CASSLRDGTYGYTF.

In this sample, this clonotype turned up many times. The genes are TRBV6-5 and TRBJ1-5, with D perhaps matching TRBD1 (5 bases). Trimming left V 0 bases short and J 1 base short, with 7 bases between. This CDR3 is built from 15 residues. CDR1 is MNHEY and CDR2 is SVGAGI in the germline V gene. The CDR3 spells CASSYSWDSNQPQHF. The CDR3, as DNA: TGTGCCAGCAGTTACTCGTGGGACAGCAATCAGCCCCAGCATTTT.

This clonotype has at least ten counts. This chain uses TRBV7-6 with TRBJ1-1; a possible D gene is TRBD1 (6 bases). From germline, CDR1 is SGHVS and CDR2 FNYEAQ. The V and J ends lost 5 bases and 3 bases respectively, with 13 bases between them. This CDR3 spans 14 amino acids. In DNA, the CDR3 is TGTGCCAGCAGCCCTAGGGGGGCGGACACTGAAGCTTTCTTT. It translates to CASSPRGADTEAFF.

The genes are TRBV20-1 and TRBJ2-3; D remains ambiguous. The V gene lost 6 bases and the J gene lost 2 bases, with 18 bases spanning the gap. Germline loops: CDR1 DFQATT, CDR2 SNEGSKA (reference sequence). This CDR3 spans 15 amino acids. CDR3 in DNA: TGCAGTGCCAAGGTCCCCACTTCTTACACAGATACGCAGTATTTT. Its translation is CSAKVPTSYTDTQYF.

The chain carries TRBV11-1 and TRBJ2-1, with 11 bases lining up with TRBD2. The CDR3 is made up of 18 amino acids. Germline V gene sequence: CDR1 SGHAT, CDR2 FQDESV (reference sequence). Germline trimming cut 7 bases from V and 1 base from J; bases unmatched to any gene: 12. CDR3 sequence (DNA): TGTGCCAGCATCAAGGGGCTAGCGGGGGGTCATTCCTACAATGAGCAGTTCTTC. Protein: CASIKGLAGGHSYNEQFF.

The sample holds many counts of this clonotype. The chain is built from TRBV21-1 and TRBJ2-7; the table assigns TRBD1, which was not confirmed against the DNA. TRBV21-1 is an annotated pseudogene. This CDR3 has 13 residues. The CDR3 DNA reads TGTGCCAGCAGCAACCCGACAGCGTACGAGCAGTACGTC. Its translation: CASSNPTAYEQYV.

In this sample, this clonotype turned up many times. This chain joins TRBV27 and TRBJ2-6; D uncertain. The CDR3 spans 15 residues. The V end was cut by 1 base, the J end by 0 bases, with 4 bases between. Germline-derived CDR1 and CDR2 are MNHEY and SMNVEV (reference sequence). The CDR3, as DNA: TGTGCCAGCAGTTTATTGGTCTCTGGGGCCAACGTCCTGACTTTC. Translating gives CASSLLVSGANVLTF.